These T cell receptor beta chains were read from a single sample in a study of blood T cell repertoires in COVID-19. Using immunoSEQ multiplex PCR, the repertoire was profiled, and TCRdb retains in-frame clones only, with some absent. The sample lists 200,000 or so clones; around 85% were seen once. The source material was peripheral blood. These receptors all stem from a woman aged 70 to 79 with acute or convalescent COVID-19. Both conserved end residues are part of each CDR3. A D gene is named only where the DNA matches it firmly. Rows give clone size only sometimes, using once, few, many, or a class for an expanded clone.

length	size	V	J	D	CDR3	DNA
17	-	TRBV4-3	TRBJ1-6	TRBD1	CASSPDPGGAQNSPLHF	TGCGCCAGCAGCCCCGACCCAGGGGGCGCACAGAATTCACCCCTCCACTTT
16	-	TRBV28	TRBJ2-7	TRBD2	CASSSSSGRIAYEQYF	TGTGCCAGCAGCTCCTCCAGCGGGAGGATAGCCTACGAGCAGTACTTC
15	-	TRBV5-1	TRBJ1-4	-	CASSPGSGTNEKLFF	TGCGCCAGCAGCCCAGGTTCAGGTACTAATGAAAAACTGTTTTTT
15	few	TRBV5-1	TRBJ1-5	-	CASSLLGEGNQPQHF	TGCGCCAGCAGCTTATTGGGGGAGGGCAATCAGCCCCAGCATTTT
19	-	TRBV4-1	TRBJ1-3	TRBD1	CASSQDKGQGYGSGNTIYF	TGCGCCAGCAGCCAAGATAAGGGACAGGGGTATGGTTCTGGAAACACCATATATTTT
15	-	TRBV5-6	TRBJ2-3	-	CASSLFRSSTDTQYF	TGTGCCAGCAGCTTGTTCCGGAGTAGCACAGATACGCAGTATTTT
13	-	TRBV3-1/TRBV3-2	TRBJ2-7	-	CASSRWESYEQYF	TGTGCCAGCAGCCGTTGGGAGAGCTACGAGCAGTACTTC
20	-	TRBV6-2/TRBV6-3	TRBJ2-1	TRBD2	CASSYSTLAGEGWTKNEQFF	TGTGCCAGCAGTTACTCGACCCTAGCGGGGGAAGGTTGGACGAAAAATGAGCAGTTCTTC
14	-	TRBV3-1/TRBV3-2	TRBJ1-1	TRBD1	CASSRDSLNTEAFF	TGTGCCAGCAGCCGGGACAGTTTGAACACTGAAGCTTTCTTT
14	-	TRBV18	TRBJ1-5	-	CASSSDSSNQPQHF	TGTGCCAGCTCATCTGACAGTAGCAATCAGCCCCAGCATTTT
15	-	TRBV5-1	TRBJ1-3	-	CASSLGPGTGNTIYF	TGCGCCAGCAGCCTCGGACCGGGGACTGGAAACACCATATATTTT
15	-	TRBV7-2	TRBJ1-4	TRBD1	CASSLRGQLNEKLFF	TGTGCCAGCAGCTTAAGGGGACAGCTTAATGAAAAACTGTTTTTT
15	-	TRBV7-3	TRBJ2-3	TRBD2	CASSLRGLAGDTQYF	TGTGCCAGCAGCTTAAGGGGACTAGCGGGAGATACGCAGTATTTT
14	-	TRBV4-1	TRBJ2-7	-	CASSHPGRRYEQYF	TGCGCCAGCAGCCACCCGGGTCGTCGGTACGAGCAGTACTTC
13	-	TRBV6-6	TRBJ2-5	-	CASSSEGGETQYF	TGTGCCAGCAGTTCGGAAGGAGGAGAGACCCAGTACTTC
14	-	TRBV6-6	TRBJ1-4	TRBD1	CATAPGQGNEKLFF	TGTGCCACCGCACCTGGACAGGGAAATGAAAAACTGTTTTTT
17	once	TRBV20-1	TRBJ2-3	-	CSASPLPTRGRTDTQYF	TGCAGTGCTAGTCCACTCCCGACAAGGGGTCGCACAGATACGCAGTATTTT
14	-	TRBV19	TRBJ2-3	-	CASRPGGRTDTQYF	TGTGCCAGTAGACCCGGGGGAAGGACAGATACGCAGTATTTT